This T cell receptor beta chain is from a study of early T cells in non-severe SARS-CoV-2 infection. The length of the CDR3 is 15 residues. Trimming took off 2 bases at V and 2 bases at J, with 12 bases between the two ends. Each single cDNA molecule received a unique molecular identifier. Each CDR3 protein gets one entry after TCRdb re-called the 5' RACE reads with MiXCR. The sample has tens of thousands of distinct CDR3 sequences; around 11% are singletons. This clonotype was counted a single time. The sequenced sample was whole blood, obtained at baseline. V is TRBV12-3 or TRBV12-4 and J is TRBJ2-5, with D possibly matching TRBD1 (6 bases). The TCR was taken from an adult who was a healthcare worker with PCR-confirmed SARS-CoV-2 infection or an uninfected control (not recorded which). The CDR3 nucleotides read TGTGCCAGCAGTTTAAATCTCGGACAGCAAGAGACCCAGTACTTC. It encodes CASSLNLGQQETQYF.